This TCR beta chain originates from a study of vaccination and CD4 T cells after COVID-19. Study-wide results and caveats: Only relatively few convalescent patients were studied, and early post-infection timepoints were not analyzed.

Cultured CD4+ T cells had their DNA profiled by the Oncomine TCR Beta short-read assay. Genomic DNA was isolated from CD4+ T cells that had been cultured. From the PCR reads, TCRdb called clonotypes with MiXCR, one entry per CDR3 protein. Of about 19,000 distinct CDR3 sequences detected, about 60% appear once; the ten largest clones hold around 7.8%. With regard to this clonotype: Its antigen is currently unknown.

Germline CDR1 and CDR2: MNHNS and SASEGT. The CDR3 loop spans 13 amino acids. V was shortened by 6 bases and J by 6 bases, with 14 bases between the two germline ends. The treatment: roughly ten-day PBMC culture with coronavirus spike peptide pools or control peptides (ViraFEST assay). The sequenced material came from CD4+ T cells from blood, cultured in vitro. This chain uses TRBV6-1 with TRBJ1-2; weak D call: TRBD1 (5 bases). The sequence came from a human donor who had recovered from COVID-19. CDR3 DNA sequence: TGTGCCAGCAGCCGACCCGGGACGCATGGCTACACCTTC. Translating it yields CASSRPGTHGYTF.